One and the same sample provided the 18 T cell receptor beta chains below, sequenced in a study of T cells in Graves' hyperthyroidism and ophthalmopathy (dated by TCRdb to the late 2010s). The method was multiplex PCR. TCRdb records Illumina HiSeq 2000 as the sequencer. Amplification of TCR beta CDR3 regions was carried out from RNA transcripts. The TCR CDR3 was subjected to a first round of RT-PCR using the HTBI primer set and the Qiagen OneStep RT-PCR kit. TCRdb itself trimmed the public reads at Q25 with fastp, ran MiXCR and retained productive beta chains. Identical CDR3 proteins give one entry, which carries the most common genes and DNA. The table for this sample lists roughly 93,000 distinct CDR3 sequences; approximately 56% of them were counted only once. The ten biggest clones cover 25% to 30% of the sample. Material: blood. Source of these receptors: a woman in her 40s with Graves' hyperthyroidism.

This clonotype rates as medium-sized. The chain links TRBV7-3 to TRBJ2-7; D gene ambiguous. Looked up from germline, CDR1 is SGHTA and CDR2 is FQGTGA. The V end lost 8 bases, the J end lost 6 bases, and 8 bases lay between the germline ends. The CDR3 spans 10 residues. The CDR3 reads CASPAAEQYF. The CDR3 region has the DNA TGTGCCAGCCCGGCGGCCGAGCAGTACTTC.

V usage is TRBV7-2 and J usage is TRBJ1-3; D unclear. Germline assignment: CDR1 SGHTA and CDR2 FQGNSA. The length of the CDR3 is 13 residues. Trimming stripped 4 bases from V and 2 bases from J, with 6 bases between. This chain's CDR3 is CASSSGAGNTIYF. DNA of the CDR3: TGTGCCAGCAGCTCAGGCGCTGGAAACACCATATATTTT.

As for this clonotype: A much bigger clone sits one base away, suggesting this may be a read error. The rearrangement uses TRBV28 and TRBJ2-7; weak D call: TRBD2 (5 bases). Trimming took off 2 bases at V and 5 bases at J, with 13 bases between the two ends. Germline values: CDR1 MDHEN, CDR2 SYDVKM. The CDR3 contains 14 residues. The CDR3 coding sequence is TGTGCCAGCAGTTTACGGCTAGCCACGAACGAGCAGTACTTC. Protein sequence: CASSLRLATNEQYF.

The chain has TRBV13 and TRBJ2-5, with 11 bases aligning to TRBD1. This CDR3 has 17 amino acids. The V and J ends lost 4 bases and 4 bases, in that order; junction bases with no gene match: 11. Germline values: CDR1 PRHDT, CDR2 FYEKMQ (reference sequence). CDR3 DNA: TGTGCCAGCAGCTCCTTTTCCGGGACAGGGGGAGGAGAGACCCAGTACTTC. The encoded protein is CASSSFSGTGGGETQYF.

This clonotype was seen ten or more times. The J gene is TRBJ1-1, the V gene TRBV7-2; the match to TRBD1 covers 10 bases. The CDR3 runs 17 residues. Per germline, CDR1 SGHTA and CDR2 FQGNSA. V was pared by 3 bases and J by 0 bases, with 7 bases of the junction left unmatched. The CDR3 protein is CASSLRDRGWMNTEAFF. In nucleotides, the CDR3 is TGTGCCAGCAGCTTGAGGGACAGGGGCTGGATGAACACTGAAGCTTTCTTT. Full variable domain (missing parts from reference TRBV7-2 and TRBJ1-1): GAGVSQSPSNKVTEKGKDVELRCDPISGHTALYWYRQSLGQGLEFLIYFQGNSAPDKSGLPSDRFSAERTGGSVSTLTIQRTQQEDSAVYLCASSLRDRGWMNTEAFFGQGTRLTVV.

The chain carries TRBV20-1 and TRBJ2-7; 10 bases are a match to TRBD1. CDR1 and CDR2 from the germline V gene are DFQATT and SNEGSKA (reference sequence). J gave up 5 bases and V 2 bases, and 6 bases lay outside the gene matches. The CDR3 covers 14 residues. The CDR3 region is CSARPGTGDNEQYF. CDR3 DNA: TGCAGTGCTAGACCTGGGACAGGGGACAACGAGCAGTACTTC.

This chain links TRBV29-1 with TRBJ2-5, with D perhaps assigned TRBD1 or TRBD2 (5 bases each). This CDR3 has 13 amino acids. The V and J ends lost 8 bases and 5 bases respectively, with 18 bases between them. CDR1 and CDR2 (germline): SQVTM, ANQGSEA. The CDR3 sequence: CSQDHGAGETQYF. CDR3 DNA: TGCAGCCAAGATCACGGGGCCGGGGAGACCCAGTACTTC. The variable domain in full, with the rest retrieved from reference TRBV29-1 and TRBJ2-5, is SAVISQKPSRDICQRGTSLTIQCQVDSQVTMMFWYRQQPGQSLTLIATANQGSEATYESGFVIDKFPISRPNLTFSTLTVSNMSPEDSSIYLCSQDHGAGETQYFGPGTRLLVL.

CDR3 nucleotides: TGTGCCAGCAGCTTAGCTAGCGGGACTTCTCTGGCCCCATTTGGGGAGCAGTACTTC. Its translation is CASSLASGTSLAPFGEQYF. This rearrangement joins TRBV7-2 to TRBJ2-7; TRBD2 matches 8 bases. The germline CDR1 and CDR2 sequences are SGHTA and FQGNSA. The CDR3 runs 19 residues. V lost 0 bases and J lost 7; bases outside the gene matches: 20.

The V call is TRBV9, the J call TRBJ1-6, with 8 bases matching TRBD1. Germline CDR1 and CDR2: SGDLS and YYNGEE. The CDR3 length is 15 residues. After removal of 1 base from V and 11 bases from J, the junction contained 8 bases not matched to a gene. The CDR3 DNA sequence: TGTGCCAGCAGCGTAACCACAGGGGGGAGGACACCCCTCCACTTT. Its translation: CASSVTTGGRTPLHF.

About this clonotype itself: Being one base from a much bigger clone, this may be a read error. The CDR3 DNA sequence: TGCGCCAGCAGCCAGGCCGGCCTGGTAAACTATGGCTACACCTTC. Its translation: CASSQAGLVNYGYTF. V usage is TRBV5-1 and J usage is TRBJ1-2; D is ambiguous. Trimming removed 4 bases from V and 2 bases from J, with 15 bases in between. Germline V lookup: CDR1 SGHRS, CDR2 YFSETQ. The CDR3 contains 15 residues. The variable domain in full, completed from reference TRBV5-1 and TRBJ1-2, reads KAGVTQTPRYLIKTRGQQVTLSCSPISGHRSVSWYQQTPGQGLQFLFEYFSETQRNKGNFPGRFSGRQFSNSRSEMNVSTLELGDSALYLCASSQAGLVNYGYTFGSGTRLTVV.

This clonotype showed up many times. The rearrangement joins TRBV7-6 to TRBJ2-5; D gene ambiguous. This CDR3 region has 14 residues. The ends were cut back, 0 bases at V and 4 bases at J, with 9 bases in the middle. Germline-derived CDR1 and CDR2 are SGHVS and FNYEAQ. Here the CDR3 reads CASSLALGRETQYF. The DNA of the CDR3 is TGTGCCAGCAGCTTAGCTCTCGGGCGAGAGACCCAGTACTTC. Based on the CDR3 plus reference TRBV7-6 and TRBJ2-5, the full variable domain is GAGVSQSPRYKVTKRGQDVALRCDPISGHVSLYWYRQALGQGPEFLTYFNYEAQQDKSGLPNDRFSAERPEGSISTLTIQRTEQRDSAMYRCASSLALGRETQYFGPGTRLLVL.

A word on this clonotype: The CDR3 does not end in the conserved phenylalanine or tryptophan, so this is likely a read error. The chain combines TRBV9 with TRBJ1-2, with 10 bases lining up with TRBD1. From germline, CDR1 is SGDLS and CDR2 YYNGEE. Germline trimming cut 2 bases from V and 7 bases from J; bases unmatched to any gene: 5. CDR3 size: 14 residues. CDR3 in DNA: TGTGCCAGCAGCGTGGGACAGGGGTTCTTTGGCTACACCTCC. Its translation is CASSVGQGFFGYTS.

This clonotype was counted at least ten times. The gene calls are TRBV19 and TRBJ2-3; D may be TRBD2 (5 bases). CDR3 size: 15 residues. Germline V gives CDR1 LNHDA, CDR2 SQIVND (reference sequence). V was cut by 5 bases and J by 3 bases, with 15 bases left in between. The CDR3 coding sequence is TGTGCCAGTAGTGAAACTGCGGGTTGGACAGATACGCAGTATTTT. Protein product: CASSETAGWTDTQYF. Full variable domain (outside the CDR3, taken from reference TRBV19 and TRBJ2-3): DGGITQSPKYLFRKEGQNVTLSCEQNLNHDAMYWYRQDPGQGLRLIYYSQIVNDFQKGDIAEGYSVSREKKESFPLTVTSAQKNPTAFYLCASSETAGWTDTQYFGPGTRLTVL.

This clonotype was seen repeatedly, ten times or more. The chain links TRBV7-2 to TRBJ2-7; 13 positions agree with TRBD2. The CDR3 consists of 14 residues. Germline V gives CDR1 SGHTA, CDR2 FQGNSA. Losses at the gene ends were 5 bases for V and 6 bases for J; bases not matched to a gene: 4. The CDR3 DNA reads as TGTGCCAGCAGCCGTTGGACTAGCGGGAGCGAGCAGTACTTC. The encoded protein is CASSRWTSGSEQYF.

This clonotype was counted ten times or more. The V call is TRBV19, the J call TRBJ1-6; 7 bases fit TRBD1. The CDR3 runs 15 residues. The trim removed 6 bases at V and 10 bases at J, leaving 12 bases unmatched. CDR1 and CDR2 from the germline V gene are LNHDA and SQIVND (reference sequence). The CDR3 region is CASRGADRDESPLHF. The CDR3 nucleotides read TGTGCCAGTAGGGGGGCCGACAGGGATGAATCACCCCTCCACTTT.

The CDR3 is CASSYGQGHVYGYTF. In DNA form, the CDR3 reads TGTGCCAGCAGCTATGGACAGGGACACGTCTATGGCTACACCTTC. The chain links TRBV7-9 to TRBJ1-2, with TRBD1 matching over 8 bases. This CDR3 has 15 amino acids. The V and J ends lost 4 bases and 4 bases, in that order; junction bases with no gene match: 8. CDR1 SEHNR and CDR2 FQNEAQ come from the germline V gene (reference sequence).

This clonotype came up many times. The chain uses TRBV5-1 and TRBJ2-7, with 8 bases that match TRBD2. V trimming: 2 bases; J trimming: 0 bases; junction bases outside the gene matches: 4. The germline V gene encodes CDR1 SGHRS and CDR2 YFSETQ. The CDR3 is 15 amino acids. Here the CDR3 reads CASSFTSGASYEQYF. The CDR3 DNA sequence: TGCGCCAGCAGCTTTACTAGCGGAGCCTCCTACGAGCAGTACTTC.

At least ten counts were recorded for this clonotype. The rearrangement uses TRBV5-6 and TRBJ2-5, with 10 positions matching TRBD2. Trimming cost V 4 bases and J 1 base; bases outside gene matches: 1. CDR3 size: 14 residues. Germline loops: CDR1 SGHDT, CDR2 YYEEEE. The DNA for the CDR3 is TGTGCCAGCAGCGGACTAGCGGTCCAAGAGACCCAGTACTTC. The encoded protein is CASSGLAVQETQYF.